These 29 T cell receptor beta chains share one sample of origin, sequenced in a study of T cells after yellow fever vaccination. One entry per CDR3 protein results from TCRdb running MiXCR on the 5' RACE reads. The data show approximately 450,000 distinct CDR3 sequences, with under 20% seen just once and around 17% held by the top ten. Sample: PBMCs, taken before the yellow fever booster vaccination. These receptor sequences come from a man younger than 30 who received the YFV17D yellow fever vaccine.

This clonotype was observed at least ten times. V is TRBV5-1 and J is TRBJ2-2, with D possibly being TRBD1 or TRBD2 (5 bases each). CDR3 length equals 15 residues. The germline V gene encodes CDR1 SGHRS and CDR2 YFSETQ. V was pared by 4 bases and J by 0 bases, with 10 bases between. The CDR3, as DNA: TGCGCCAGCAGCATCCAGGGACCGAACACCGGGGAGCTGTTTTTT. This codes for CASSIQGPNTGELFF. The entire variable domain, with the rest obtained from reference TRBV5-1 and TRBJ2-2, is as follows: KAGVTQTPRYLIKTRGQQVTLSCSPISGHRSVSWYQQTPGQGLQFLFEYFSETQRNKGNFPGRFSGRQFSNSRSEMNVSTLELGDSALYLCASSIQGPNTGELFFGEGSRLTVL.

The chain uses TRBV9 and TRBJ2-5; TRBD1 matches at 10 bases. The germline CDR1 and CDR2 sequences are SGDLS and YYNGEE. This CDR3 has 15 amino acids. Germline trimming cut 3 bases from V and 5 bases from J; bases unmatched to any gene: 7. CDR3 in DNA: TGTGCCAGCAGCGCTGGGACAGGGGTTGGCGAGACCCAGTACTTC. Translation: CASSAGTGVGETQYF.

The V and J genes are TRBV5-1 and TRBJ2-3, with 7 bases aligning to TRBD2. Germline trimming cut 0 bases from V and 0 bases from J; bases unmatched to any gene: 4. This CDR3 is 16 amino acids long. Germline CDR1 is SGHRS and CDR2 is YFSETQ. The CDR3 DNA reads as TGCGCCAGCAGCTTGGTCCAGCGGGGAAGCACAGATACGCAGTATTTT. Encoded protein: CASSLVQRGSTDTQYF. Variable domain in full (rest from reference TRBV5-1 and TRBJ2-3): KAGVTQTPRYLIKTRGQQVTLSCSPISGHRSVSWYQQTPGQGLQFLFEYFSETQRNKGNFPGRFSGRQFSNSRSEMNVSTLELGDSALYLCASSLVQRGSTDTQYFGPGTRLTVL.

The V gene is TRBV7-2, the J gene TRBJ2-2; 9 bases align to TRBD2. With 6 bases clipped from V and 3 bases from J, the junction kept 20 bases outside the gene matches. CDR3 length: 20 amino acids. The germline V gene has CDR1 SGHTA and CDR2 FQGNSA. CDR3 residues: CASSRRMAGGQFWDTGELFF. The DNA for the CDR3 is TGTGCCAGCAGTCGCCGCATGGCGGGGGGGCAGTTTTGGGACACCGGGGAGCTGTTTTTT.

The V call is TRBV14, the J call TRBJ1-2; D unresolved. V dropped 4 bases and J dropped 2 bases, with 14 bases sitting between them. In germline, CDR1 is SGHDN, CDR2 FVKESK. The CDR3 is made up of 15 amino acids. The CDR3 DNA sequence: TGTGCCAGCAGCCCGATAACGGCAGAAAACTATGGCTACACCTTC. Its translation is CASSPITAENYGYTF.

This chain links TRBV12-3 or TRBV12-4 with TRBJ2-7; the D is unclear. V shed 7 bases and J shed 0 bases, with 4 bases lying between them. The CDR3 sequence is 11 residues long. DNA for the CDR3: TGTGCCAGCACCGCCTCCTACGAGCAGTACTTC. Translating it yields CASTASYEQYF.

A few counts support this clonotype. V is TRBV27 and J is TRBJ2-2; 7 nucleotides line up with TRBD1. Per germline, CDR1 MNHEY and CDR2 SMNVEV (reference sequence). CDR3 size: 14 residues. J gave up 7 bases and V 1 base, and 3 bases lay outside the gene matches. Here the CDR3 reads CASSLFQGVGELFF. In DNA, the CDR3 is TGTGCCAGCAGTTTATTTCAGGGGGTCGGGGAGCTGTTTTTT.

The rearrangement joins TRBV7-2 to TRBJ2-1; TRBD2 agrees at 9 bases. CDR1 and CDR2 (germline): SGHTA, FQGNSA. The CDR3 is made up of 15 amino acids. With 5 bases clipped from V and 4 bases from J, the junction kept 6 bases outside the gene matches. The CDR3 reads CASSPSGGKYNEQFF. Written as DNA, the CDR3 is TGTGCCAGCAGCCCGAGCGGGGGGAAATACAATGAGCAGTTCTTC.

This chain links TRBV20-1 with TRBJ2-1; 8 nucleotides agree with TRBD1. Trimming took 2 bases from V and 8 from J; bases not matched to a gene: 8. The CDR3 has 14 residues. Per the germline V gene, CDR1 is DFQATT and CDR2 is SNEGSKA (reference sequence). The CDR3 bases are TGCAGTGCTAGACGTGAAATCAGGGGGCATGAGCAGTTCTTC. The encoded protein is CSARREIRGHEQFF.

The rearrangement links TRBV7-9 to TRBJ2-7, with D tentatively TRBD2 (5 bases). V shed 1 base and J shed 0 bases, with 10 bases lying between them. Per the germline V gene, CDR1 is SEHNR and CDR2 is FQNEAQ (reference sequence). The CDR3 totals 15 residues. The DNA of the CDR3 is TGTGCCAGCAGCTTAGGGATGGGGAGCTCCTACGAGCAGTACGTC. Its translation: CASSLGMGSSYEQYV.

This clonotype has just a few counts. The genes are TRBV28 and TRBJ2-5; D is possibly TRBD1 or TRBD2 (5 bases each). Germline V CDR1 and CDR2: MDHEN, SYDVKM. Trimming took off 8 bases at V and 9 bases at J, with 19 bases between the two ends. The CDR3 loop spans 13 amino acids. This CDR3 reads CASGTPDGLAQYF. CDR3 in DNA: TGTGCCAGCGGGACCCCGGACGGGTTAGCCCAGTACTTC.

A few counts support this clonotype. The rearrangement joins TRBV4-3 to TRBJ2-2, with TRBD2 matching over 8 bases. Germline V gene sequence: CDR1 LGHNA, CDR2 YSLEER. V trimming: 3 bases; J trimming: 0 bases; junction bases outside the gene matches: 3. CDR3 length: 16 amino acids. The CDR3 DNA follows: TGCGCCAGCAGCCAGTTAGCGGGGACGAACACCGGGGAGCTGTTTTTT. As protein: CASSQLAGTNTGELFF.

This clonotype was detected many times. The chain couples TRBV5-1 to TRBJ2-7, with TRBD1 as a possible D gene (5 bases). V was pared by 7 bases and J by 4 bases, with 12 bases between. This CDR3 is 12 amino acids long. Germline lookup yields CDR1 SGHRS and CDR2 YFSETQ. The CDR3 region is CASAAGNYEQYF. The CDR3 nucleotides are TGCGCCAGCGCAGCAGGGAATTACGAGCAGTACTTC.

This clonotype has a handful of counts. CDR3 DNA sequence: TGCAGCGACGGGTCCGGAAACAGTCTACAAGAGACCCAGTACTTC. Its protein product is CSDGSGNSLQETQYF. The gene calls are TRBV29-1 and TRBJ2-5, with no clear D. The V gene's germline CDR1 is SQVTM and CDR2 ANQGSEA. Trimming shortened V by 7 bases and J by 2 bases, and 20 bases separated the two germline ends. The CDR3 loop spans 15 amino acids.

This clonotype was picked up a small number of times. This chain connects TRBV12-3 or TRBV12-4 to TRBJ1-2; no definite D call. Between the trimmed V and J ends, which lost 0 bases and 4 bases, there was a span of 12 bases. The CDR3 runs 15 residues. In nucleotides, the CDR3 is TGTGCCAGCAGTTTAGCCTACAGCGTTTCCTATGGCTACACCTTC. Protein product: CASSLAYSVSYGYTF.

The rearrangement uses TRBV20-1 and TRBJ2-7; no clear D gene. Trimming left V 6 bases short and J 2 bases short, with 11 bases between. Germline CDR1 and CDR2: DFQATT and SNEGSKA (reference sequence). The CDR3 extends over 12 amino acids. As DNA, the CDR3 is TGCAGTGCCCGTAAGACCCCCTACGAGCAGTACTTC. It codes for CSARKTPYEQYF.

This chain links TRBV4-3 with TRBJ2-1; D is perhaps TRBD1 or TRBD2 (5 bases each). Germline V lookup: CDR1 LGHNA, CDR2 YSLEER. The CDR3 sequence is 17 residues long. The V end lost 3 bases, the J end lost 0 bases, and 15 bases lay between the germline ends. The CDR3: CASSQRGQASSYNEQFF. CDR3 bases: TGCGCCAGCAGCCAGAGGGGTCAGGCAAGCTCCTACAATGAGCAGTTCTTC.

This clonotype came up many times. CDR3 nucleotides: TGTGCCAGCAGTTACGCAGAAGGACCGCACTATGGCTACACCTTC. Translation: CASSYAEGPHYGYTF. This chain joins TRBV6-5 and TRBJ1-2; unclear D gene. The V and J ends lost 2 bases and 3 bases respectively, with 13 bases between them. CDR1 MNHEY and CDR2 SVGAGI come from the germline V gene. There are 15 residues in the CDR3.

This clonotype has only a few counts. This chain joins TRBV10-2 and TRBJ2-3; perhaps D is TRBD1 or TRBD2 (5 bases each). V was clipped by 10 bases and J by 5 bases, with 16 bases between them. The CDR3 contains 13 residues. CDR1 is WSHSY, CDR2 SAAADI, per germline. The CDR3 here is CATVTGQGDTQYF. Written as DNA, the CDR3 is TGCGCCACCGTAACGGGGCAGGGAGATACGCAGTATTTT.

This clonotype was seen a few times. This chain joins TRBV6-1 and TRBJ1-2; tentatively, D is TRBD1 (5 bases). Germline CDR1 reads MNHNS; CDR2 reads SASEGT. Trimming took off 6 bases at V and 5 bases at J, with 19 bases between the two ends. This CDR3 comprises 15 residues. The DNA of the CDR3 is TGTGCCAGCAGCGGAGGTCCCAGGGTCGGTTATGGCTACACCTTC. Protein product: CASSGGPRVGYGYTF.

This clonotype was observed many times. The chain is built from TRBV12-3 or TRBV12-4 and TRBJ2-5, with D hard to call. This CDR3 has 11 amino acids. Between the trimmed V and J ends, which lost 6 bases and 3 bases, there was a span of 5 bases. Written as DNA, the CDR3 is TGTGCCAGCAGACAAGAAGAGACCCAGTACTTC. This codes for CASRQEETQYF.

This clonotype was recorded many times. The V and J genes are TRBV5-1 and TRBJ2-1; the D gene is possibly TRBD2 (5 bases). V lost 4 bases, J lost 0 bases, and 14 bases lay in between. The CDR3 sequence is 16 residues long. Germline CDR1 reads SGHRS; CDR2 reads YFSETQ. The CDR3 reads CASSLGPGSSYNEQFF. The CDR3 nucleotides read TGCGCCAGCAGCCTCGGCCCGGGGAGCTCCTACAATGAGCAGTTCTTC.

This clonotype was detected a few times. The V and J genes are TRBV27 and TRBJ2-3; 7 bases line up with TRBD1. CDR1 and CDR2 (germline): MNHEY, SMNVEV (reference sequence). The CDR3 length is 17 residues. After removal of 5 bases from V and 0 bases from J, the junction contained 11 bases not matched to a gene. As DNA, the CDR3 is TGTGCCAGCAGTCCTCCCCTGGGACAGCGTAGCACAGATACGCAGTATTTT. Translating it yields CASSPPLGQRSTDTQYF.

This clonotype was seen a few times. This chain links TRBV20-1 with TRBJ2-3; no firm D call. The CDR3 runs 14 residues. Trimming cost V 0 bases and J 4 bases, with 11 bases left between them. Germline V gives CDR1 DFQATT, CDR2 SNEGSKA (reference sequence). The CDR3: CSAREGPVADTQYF. CDR3 sequence (DNA): TGCAGTGCTAGAGAAGGCCCCGTCGCAGATACGCAGTATTTT.

The chain combines TRBV7-9 with TRBJ1-2; TRBD1 is a possible D gene (6 bases). V dropped 1 base and J dropped 7 bases, with 16 bases sitting between them. This CDR3 contains 15 residues. CDR1 is SEHNR, CDR2 FQNEAQ, per germline (reference sequence). The CDR3 is CASSLEDVGGSGYTF. CDR3 bases: TGTGCCAGCAGCTTAGAAGATGTCGGGGGCTCTGGCTACACCTTC. Variable domain in full (rest from reference TRBV7-9 and TRBJ1-2): DTGVSQNPRHKITKRGQNVTFRCDPISEHNRLYWYRQTLGQGPEFLTYFQNEAQLEKSRLLSDRFSAERPKGSFSTLEIQRTEQGDSAMYLCASSLEDVGGSGYTFGSGTRLTVV.

This clonotype was found many times. The chain employs TRBV6-5 and TRBJ2-6; D is undetermined. The CDR3 has 15 amino acids. With 3 bases removed from V and 1 base from J, the gap between germline ends came to 7 bases. Germline CDR1 is MNHEY and CDR2 is SVGAGI. This chain's CDR3 is CASSYGRSGANVLTF. For the CDR3, the DNA is TGTGCCAGCAGTTATGGCAGGTCTGGGGCCAACGTCCTGACTTTC.

The chain links TRBV12-3 or TRBV12-4 to TRBJ2-7; D is unclear. V lost 1 base and J 1 base, leaving 8 bases between the germline ends. This CDR3 comprises 14 residues. CDR3: CASSLGGSSYEQYV. The CDR3 nucleotides are TGTGCCAGCAGTTTAGGCGGCAGTTCCTACGAGCAGTACGTC.

V usage is TRBV5-5 and J usage is TRBJ2-5; TRBD1 might be the D (6 bases). The germline CDR1 and CDR2 sequences are SGHKS and YYEKEE (reference sequence). V was clipped by 0 bases and J by 4 bases, with 13 bases between them. CDR3 size: 15 residues. The CDR3 DNA follows: TGTGCCAGCAGCTTGGGGCAGGGGATTGGAGAGACCCAGTACTTC. This encodes CASSLGQGIGETQYF.

This clonotype turned up a few times. The rearrangement uses TRBV19 and TRBJ2-3; TRBD2 aligns across 13 bases. The germline V gene encodes CDR1 LNHDA and CDR2 SQIVND (reference sequence). The CDR3 is made up of 18 amino acids. V was clipped by 6 bases and J by 4 bases; unmatched bases: 13. The CDR3 reads CASSRGLAGVPLPDTQYF. Here the CDR3 DNA reads TGTGCCAGTAGCCGCGGACTAGCGGGGGTCCCCCTCCCAGATACGCAGTATTTT.